The next 26 T cell receptor beta chains were all read from a single sample in a study of blood T cell repertoires in COVID-19. Clones were sequenced by immunoSEQ multiplex PCR, and TCRdb holds only the in-frame ones, with some missing. In the table there are 180,000 or so clones, around 91% of which are singletons. The sequenced material came from peripheral blood. All receptors come from a man between 45 and 60 years old with acute or convalescent COVID-19.

The chain uses TRBV19 and TRBJ1-4; no clear D. Trimming left V 3 bases short and J 4 bases short, with 6 bases between. The germline CDR1 and CDR2 sequences are LNHDA and SQIVND (reference sequence). CDR3 length: 13 residues. The CDR3 DNA sequence: TGTGCCAGTAGTATGAGTGGTAATGAAAAACTGTTTTTT. Amino acids: CASSMSGNEKLFF. The full variable domain, rest sourced from reference TRBV19 and TRBJ1-4, is DGGITQSPKYLFRKEGQNVTLSCEQNLNHDAMYWYRQDPGQGLRLIYYSQIVNDFQKGDIAEGYSVSREKKESFPLTVTSAQKNPTAFYLCASSMSGNEKLFFGSGTQLSVL.

This clone was found a few times. V usage is TRBV12-3 or TRBV12-4 and J usage is TRBJ1-2; D is unclear. With 3 bases removed from V and 2 bases from J, the gap between germline ends came to 7 bases. The CDR3 covers 13 residues. CDR3 nucleotides: TGTGCCAGCAGTTTCCGGGGAAACTATGGCTACACCTTC. Its translation is CASSFRGNYGYTF.

V and J are TRBV19 and TRBJ1-2, with 8 nucleotides matching TRBD1. Trimming cost V 0 bases and J 2 bases; bases outside gene matches: 5. CDR1 and CDR2 (germline): LNHDA, SQIVND (reference sequence). This CDR3 has 16 amino acids. Here the CDR3 DNA reads TGTGCCAGTAGTATAGACCCTTGGACAGGGAACTATGGCTACACCTTC. It specifies CASSIDPWTGNYGYTF.

The chain has TRBV10-3 and TRBJ2-7; 10 positions agree with TRBD1. The ends lost 6 bases at V and 2 bases at J; junction bases unmatched: 4. CDR1 is ENHRY, CDR2 SYGVKD, per germline. The CDR3 runs 14 residues. This chain's CDR3 is CAISVGQGAYEQYF. CDR3 DNA: TGTGCCATCAGCGTAGGACAGGGGGCCTACGAGCAGTACTTC.

In DNA form, the CDR3 reads TGTGCCAGCAGCTTAGGGGGTGGACAGATTTCCTACGAGCAGTACTTC. It translates to CASSLGGGQISYEQYF. The genes are TRBV11-2 and TRBJ2-7; D might be TRBD1 (6 bases). The CDR3 totals 16 residues. V was pared by 1 base and J by 1 base, with 14 bases between. Germline V gene sequence: CDR1 SGHAT, CDR2 FQNNGV.

The V and J genes are TRBV19 and TRBJ2-1, with 15 bases matching TRBD2. Germline CDR1 reads LNHDA; CDR2 reads SQIVND (reference sequence). With 5 bases clipped from V and 4 bases from J, the junction kept 9 bases outside the gene matches. There are 18 residues in the CDR3. The CDR3 loop reads CASSLDGLAGGPYNEQFF. CDR3 nucleotide sequence: TGTGCCAGTAGTCTGGATGGACTAGCGGGGGGGCCTTACAATGAGCAGTTCTTC.

J is TRBJ1-2 and V is TRBV5-4; D not certain. This CDR3 is 14 amino acids long. With 4 bases removed from V and 8 bases from J, the gap between germline ends came to 18 bases. Germline V lookup: CDR1 SGHNT, CDR2 YYREEE (reference sequence). CDR3 residues: CASSNHGGIGGYTF. The CDR3 bases are TGTGCCAGCAGCAACCACGGTGGCATCGGGGGCTACACCTTC.

The gene calls are TRBV18 and TRBJ1-1; the match to TRBD1 covers 8 bases. V shed 3 bases, J shed 4 bases, and the junction held 7 bases outside the gene matches. Germline V lookup: CDR1 KGHSH, CDR2 LQKENI. CDR3 length: 15 amino acids. CDR3 sequence reads: CASSPLFTGGTEAFF. The CDR3 DNA follows: TGTGCCAGCTCACCTCTCTTCACAGGGGGCACTGAAGCTTTCTTT.

The chain links TRBV6-5 to TRBJ2-3, with TRBD1 matching 8 bases. J gave up 4 bases and V 7 bases, and 10 bases lay outside the gene matches. The CDR3 consists of 15 residues. Germline V gives CDR1 MNHEY, CDR2 SVGAGI. The CDR3 nucleotides read TGTGCCAGCACCTCAGGGGGCTCGGGGTCAGATACGCAGTATTTT. It translates to CASTSGGSGSDTQYF.

The V and J genes are TRBV23-1 and TRBJ2-3, with 10 positions matching TRBD1. TRBV23-1 counts as an open reading frame of uncertain function. Trimming took 3 bases from V and 3 from J; bases not matched to a gene: 3. CDR3 size: 15 residues. CDR3 coding DNA: TGCGCCAGCAGTCATCCGGGACAGGGGACAGATACGCAGTATTTT. Translation gives CASSHPGQGTDTQYF.

V and J are TRBV14 and TRBJ2-2, with 12 nucleotides matching TRBD2. Germline trimming cut 3 bases from V and 6 bases from J; bases unmatched to any gene: 8. The CDR3 runs to 17 residues. CDR1 and CDR2 from the germline V gene are SGHDN and FVKESK. The CDR3 here is CASSHHVTSGRAGELFF. The CDR3 DNA sequence: TGTGCCAGCAGCCACCATGTGACTAGCGGGAGAGCCGGGGAGCTGTTTTTT.

On this clone: Other DNA variants within this sample encode the same CDR3. The chain is built from TRBV18 and TRBJ2-5, with 9 bases aligning to TRBD2. Germline CDR1 is KGHSH and CDR2 is LQKENI. The CDR3 spans 16 residues. The V segment lost 1 base and the J segment 5 bases; nucleotides outside the gene matches: 8. This chain's CDR3 is CASSPRAGGPGETQYF. The CDR3 DNA reads TGTGCCAGCTCACCACGGGCGGGAGGGCCTGGCGAGACCCAGTACTTC. Full variable domain (remainder filled in from reference TRBV18 and TRBJ2-5): NAGVMQNPRHLVRRRGQEARLRCSPMKGHSHVYWYRQLPEEGLKFMVYLQKENIIDESGMPKERFSAEFPKEGPSILRIQQVVRGDSAAYFCASSPRAGGPGETQYFGPGTRLLVL.

The chain has TRBV4-2 and TRBJ2-5, with 11 nucleotides matching TRBD1. The CDR3 covers 19 residues. The germline gives CDR1 LGHNA, CDR2 YNFKEQ. J lost 7 bases, V lost 7 bases, and 23 bases had no gene match. CDR3 protein: CASTTRRGQGAPGVGTQYF. In DNA form, the CDR3 reads TGTGCCAGCACCACAAGACGAGGACAGGGGGCGCCGGGTGTCGGGACCCAGTACTTC.

V usage is TRBV4-2 and J usage is TRBJ2-2, with 10 bases aligning to TRBD2. CDR1 and CDR2 (germline): LGHNA, YNFKEQ. V lost 0 bases, J lost 4 bases, and 5 bases stayed unmatched. This CDR3 has 17 residues. The CDR3 bases are TGTGCCAGCAGCCAAGAGGGTGCTAGCGGGAGCACCGGGGAGCTGTTTTTT. It encodes CASSQEGASGSTGELFF.

This clone was counted once. V is TRBV7-2 and J is TRBJ2-1, with TRBD2 matching over 14 bases. Unmatched junction bases numbered 7, after V lost 0 bases and J lost 6 bases. CDR1 and CDR2 (germline): SGHTA, FQGNSA. The CDR3 sequence is 18 residues long. The CDR3 DNA reads as TGTGCCAGCAGCTTAGCCCCGGGACTAGCGGGAGCACGCAATGAGCAGTTCTTC. It translates to CASSLAPGLAGARNEQFF. The complete variable domain, with remaining parts taken from reference TRBV7-2 and TRBJ2-1, reads GAGVSQSPSNKVTEKGKDVELRCDPISGHTALYWYRQSLGQGLEFLIYFQGNSAPDKSGLPSDRFSAERTGGSVSTLTIQRTQQEDSAVYLCASSLAPGLAGARNEQFFGPGTRLTVL.

This chain joins TRBV24-1 and TRBJ2-3; TRBD2 matches 10 bases. CDR3 length: 16 residues. Germline values: CDR1 KGHDR, CDR2 SFDVKD. V lost 4 bases and J lost 0; bases outside the gene matches: 3. In nucleotides, the CDR3 is TGTGCCACCAGTGACTCGACTAGCGGGAGCACAGATACGCAGTATTTT. Protein sequence: CATSDSTSGSTDTQYF.

This clone came up a few times. The chain combines TRBV7-3 with TRBJ2-3, with D hard to call. V shed 1 base and J shed 2 bases, with 10 bases lying between them. The CDR3 has 15 amino acids. Germline assignment: CDR1 SGHTA and CDR2 FQGTGA. The CDR3 nucleotides are TGTGCCAGCAGCTTAAGTTCACAACACACAGATACGCAGTATTTT. Amino acid sequence: CASSLSSQHTDTQYF.

The V gene is TRBV27, the J gene TRBJ1-5; weak D call: TRBD1 (5 bases). The V end lost 3 bases, the J end lost 6 bases, and 12 bases lay between the germline ends. Germline lookup yields CDR1 MNHEY and CDR2 SMNVEV (reference sequence). This CDR3 is 14 amino acids long. CDR3 nucleotides: TGTGCCAGCAGTTTCGGGGGGGGTGCTCAGCCCCAGCATTTT. Its protein product is CASSFGGGAQPQHF.

V and J are TRBV19 and TRBJ1-1, with D possibly TRBD1 on 5 matching bases. The germline CDR1 and CDR2 sequences are LNHDA and SQIVND (reference sequence). The V end was cut by 2 bases, the J end by 0 bases, with 25 bases between. The CDR3 length is 20 residues. Here the CDR3 DNA reads TGTGCCAGTAGTATAAAATACCTCGACAGCTCCGTGGGGATGAACACTGAAGCTTTCTTT. Its protein is CASSIKYLDSSVGMNTEAFF.

This chain uses TRBV14 with TRBJ2-3; 8 bases line up with TRBD2. In germline, CDR1 is SGHDN, CDR2 FVKESK. Trimming cost V 4 bases and J 1 base; bases outside gene matches: 7. The CDR3 sequence is 16 residues long. CDR3 amino acids: CASSRVAGSGTDTQYF. As DNA, the CDR3 is TGTGCCAGCAGCCGCGTAGCGGGGTCCGGCACAGATACGCAGTATTTT.

This chain links TRBV15 with TRBJ2-1; TRBD2 matches at 12 bases. There are 20 residues in the CDR3. The ends lost 0 bases at V and 4 bases at J; junction bases unmatched: 13. Germline assignment: CDR1 LNHNV and CDR2 YYDKDF (reference sequence). The CDR3 coding sequence is TGTGCCACCAGCAGAGAACTTGCGGGAACTAGCGGGGGGAGGTACAATGAGCAGTTCTTC. Protein product: CATSRELAGTSGGRYNEQFF.

As DNA, the CDR3 is TGTGCCAGCAGCCAAGACCCAGGGGTTCCCAATCAGCCCCAGCATTTT. Protein: CASSQDPGVPNQPQHF. The chain carries TRBV4-2 and TRBJ1-5, with D perhaps TRBD1 (6 bases). Germline V gene data show CDR1 as LGHNA and CDR2 as YNFKEQ. The V gene lost 0 bases and the J gene lost 3 bases, with 12 bases spanning the gap. The CDR3 has 16 amino acids.

The chain has TRBV30 and TRBJ2-1, with D perhaps TRBD1 (6 bases). The CDR3 length is 14 residues. Germline values: CDR1 GTSNPN, CDR2 SVGIG (reference sequence). With 0 bases removed from V and 9 bases from J, the gap between germline ends came to 15 bases. In DNA, the CDR3 is TGTGCCTGGAGTGTGGGGGCCCACCGAGGTGAGCAGTTCTTC. Translation: CAWSVGAHRGEQFF.

This chain joins TRBV6-1 and TRBJ1-3, with TRBD1 identical over 9 bases. This CDR3 has 15 residues. CDR1 and CDR2 from the germline V gene are MNHNS and SASEGT. V trimming: 2 bases; J trimming: 4 bases; junction bases outside the gene matches: 3. The CDR3 sequence: CASSEWTGVGNTIYF. DNA of the CDR3: TGTGCCAGCAGTGAATGGACAGGGGTAGGAAACACCATATATTTT.

This clone was counted once. This rearrangement joins TRBV11-3 to TRBJ2-2; 10 bases map to TRBD2. CDR1 is SGHNT, CDR2 YENEEA, per germline. The CDR3 totals 16 residues. V gave up 3 bases and J gave up 5 bases; unmatched junction bases: 6. DNA for the CDR3: TGTGCCAGCAGCTTTCTAGCGGGAGTAGGTACCGGGGAGCTGTTTTTT. Translating it yields CASSFLAGVGTGELFF.

The chain joins TRBV7-2 to TRBJ2-2; 10 nucleotides match TRBD2. The CDR3 runs 16 residues. The V gene end was trimmed by 5 bases and the J gene end by 5 bases; junction bases not matched to a gene: 8. The germline gives CDR1 SGHTA, CDR2 FQGNSA. The CDR3 region is CASSLSGRIGTGELFF. DNA of the CDR3: TGTGCCAGCAGCCTTAGCGGGAGGATAGGGACCGGGGAGCTGTTTTTT.